These T cell receptor beta chains were read from a single sample in a study of brain metastases from non-small cell lung cancer. Sequencing was performed with immunoSEQ multiplex PCR; in TCRdb, only in-frame clones are kept and a portion is missing. The sample has under 4,000 clones, 95% to 96% seen once. Sequenced: tumor-adjacent normal tissue. The receptors derive from a donor aged 40 or older with non-small cell lung cancer. The CDR3 runs from the conserved cysteine through the conserved F or W. The D gene is left open where the match is weak. The size field is filled for only some rows; it gives once, few, many or a size class.

cdr3_aa: CASSERTDTEAFF; cdr3_nt: TGTGCCAGCAGTGAAAGAACAGACACTGAAGCTTTCTTT; v_call: TRBV6-4; clone_size: .; j_call: TRBJ1-1; d_call: .
cdr3_aa: CATSKYSLTGNYEQYF; cdr3_nt: TGTGCCACCAGCAAGTACTCCCTCACCGGGAACTACGAGCAGTACTTC; v_call: TRBV15; clone_size: once; j_call: TRBJ2-7; d_call: .
cdr3_aa: CASSLVSRGTYRGRGADTQYF; cdr3_nt: TGCGCCAGCAGCTTGGTATCCCGGGGAACCTACAGGGGGCGAGGGGCAGATACGCAGTATTTT; v_call: TRBV5-1; clone_size: .; j_call: TRBJ2-3; d_call: TRBD1
cdr3_aa: CASSMRGGSDTEAFF; cdr3_nt: TGTGCCAGCTCAATGAGAGGGGGCTCGGACACTGAAGCTTTCTTT; v_call: TRBV18; clone_size: .; j_call: TRBJ1-1; d_call: TRBD1
cdr3_aa: CASSYYMNTEAFF; cdr3_nt: TGTGCCAGCAGTTACTACATGAACACTGAAGCTTTCTTT; v_call: TRBV6-5; clone_size: .; j_call: TRBJ1-1; d_call: .
cdr3_aa: CASSSPYRQTDTQYF; cdr3_nt: TGTGCCAGCAGCTCACCTTATAGACAGACAGATACGCAGTATTTT; v_call: TRBV5-6; clone_size: .; j_call: TRBJ2-3; d_call: .
cdr3_aa: CASSQDSAAPYGYTF; cdr3_nt: TGTGCCAGCAGCCAAGACTCGGCAGCCCCCTATGGCTACACCTTC; v_call: TRBV3-1/TRBV3-2; clone_size: .; j_call: TRBJ1-2; d_call: .
cdr3_aa: CASIFQVNTEAFF; cdr3_nt: TGTGCCAGCATCTTCCAGGTGAACACTGAAGCTTTCTTT; v_call: TRBV11-3; clone_size: .; j_call: TRBJ1-1; d_call: .
cdr3_aa: CASSSSGAGNTIYF; cdr3_nt: TGTGCCAGCAGTTCTTCAGGGGCTGGAAACACCATATATTTT; v_call: TRBV6-6; clone_size: .; j_call: TRBJ1-3; d_call: .
cdr3_aa: CASSFRGRVSSGANVLTF; cdr3_nt: TGTGCCAGCAGCTTCCGGGGACGAGTCTCGTCTGGGGCCAACGTCCTGACTTTC; v_call: TRBV7-6; clone_size: .; j_call: TRBJ2-6; d_call: .
cdr3_aa: CASSVGNNQETQYF; cdr3_nt: TGTGCCAGCAGTGTCGGCAATAACCAAGAGACCCAGTACTTC; v_call: TRBV27; clone_size: .; j_call: TRBJ2-5; d_call: .
cdr3_aa: CASSSPPSVAGDYKQYF; cdr3_nt: TGTGCCAGCAGCTCACCGCCCTCCGTGGCAGGAGACTACAAGCAGTACTTC; v_call: TRBV7-9; clone_size: .; j_call: TRBJ2-7; d_call: .
cdr3_aa: CASSLKLAVRDTGELFF; cdr3_nt: TGTGCCAGCAGCTTAAAGCTGGCGGTGAGGGACACCGGGGAGCTGTTTTTT; v_call: TRBV7-9; clone_size: .; j_call: TRBJ2-2; d_call: .
cdr3_aa: CASSSSGRYTF; cdr3_nt: TGTGCCAGCAGTTCCTCGGGGCGCTACACCTTC; v_call: TRBV6-5; clone_size: .; j_call: TRBJ1-2; d_call: .
cdr3_aa: CASSSGGAYNEQFF; cdr3_nt: TGTGCCAGCAGCAGCGGGGGGGCCTACAATGAGCAGTTCTTC; v_call: TRBV9; clone_size: .; j_call: TRBJ2-1; d_call: TRBD2
cdr3_aa: CASSPGGSRETQYF; cdr3_nt: TGTGCCAGCAGCCCCGGGGGTTCCCGGGAGACCCAGTACTTC; v_call: TRBV7-3; clone_size: .; j_call: TRBJ2-5; d_call: .
cdr3_aa: CASSVRLNTEAFF; cdr3_nt: TGTGCCAGCAGCGTGAGATTGAACACTGAAGCTTTCTTT; v_call: TRBV9; clone_size: .; j_call: TRBJ1-1; d_call: .
cdr3_aa: CASSIPQRGTGNEQFF; cdr3_nt: TGTGCCAGTAGTATCCCTCAGCGGGGAACGGGGAATGAGCAGTTCTTC; v_call: TRBV19; clone_size: .; j_call: TRBJ2-1; d_call: TRBD2
cdr3_aa: CASSQSGGEGTEAFF; cdr3_nt: TGTGCCAGCTCACAGTCGGGGGGCGAGGGGACTGAAGCTTTCTTT; v_call: TRBV18; clone_size: .; j_call: TRBJ1-1; d_call: .
cdr3_aa: CASSFGGGNSPLHF; cdr3_nt: TGTGCCAGCAGCTTCGGAGGAGGGAATTCACCCCTCCACTTT; v_call: TRBV7-2; clone_size: .; j_call: TRBJ1-6; d_call: .
cdr3_aa: CASSLAGRVDEKLFF; cdr3_nt: TGCGCCAGCAGCTTGGCGGGCAGGGTAGACGAAAAACTGTTTTTT; v_call: TRBV5-1; clone_size: .; j_call: TRBJ1-4; d_call: .
cdr3_aa: CASSKAKEDNLHTDTQYF; cdr3_nt: TGTGCCAGCAGCAAAGCAAAAGAGGACAACCTGCACACAGATACGCAGTATTTT; v_call: TRBV21-1; clone_size: .; j_call: TRBJ2-3; d_call: .
cdr3_aa: CASSLTSGPEYF; cdr3_nt: TGTGCCAGCAGCTTAACGTCCGGCCCAGAGTATTTT; v_call: TRBV7-9; clone_size: .; j_call: TRBJ2-3; d_call: .
cdr3_aa: CASTPRRVSTEAFF; cdr3_nt: TGTGCCAGCACCCCGCGGAGGGTTTCCACTGAAGCTTTCTTT; v_call: TRBV6-2/TRBV6-3; clone_size: .; j_call: TRBJ1-1; d_call: .
cdr3_aa: CASSLGRTAWGYGYTF; cdr3_nt: TGTGCCAGCAGCTTGGGTCGAACGGCCTGGGGCTATGGCTACACCTTC; v_call: TRBV5-6; clone_size: .; j_call: TRBJ1-2; d_call: .
cdr3_aa: CASSLWGPEAFF; cdr3_nt: TGTGCCAGCAGTTTATGGGGCCCTGAAGCTTTCTTT; v_call: TRBV28; clone_size: .; j_call: TRBJ1-1; d_call: .
cdr3_aa: CAWSVQGARLGEKLFF; cdr3_nt: TGTGCCTGGAGTGTCCAGGGGGCGCGTTTGGGTGAAAAACTGTTTTTT; v_call: TRBV30; clone_size: .; j_call: TRBJ1-4; d_call: TRBD1
cdr3_aa: CASSGQSGHEAFF; cdr3_nt: TGTGCCAGTAGCGGACAGTCTGGGCACGAAGCTTTCTTT; v_call: TRBV19; clone_size: .; j_call: TRBJ1-1; d_call: .
cdr3_aa: CASSYSFSGGTEAFF; cdr3_nt: TGTGCCAGCAGTTACTCGTTTTCAGGGGGTACTGAAGCTTTCTTT; v_call: TRBV6-5; clone_size: .; j_call: TRBJ1-1; d_call: TRBD1
cdr3_aa: CASSQGSGTGGEQYF; cdr3_nt: TGTGCCAGCAGCCAAGGATCAGGGACAGGGGGCGAGCAGTACTTC; v_call: TRBV14; clone_size: once; j_call: TRBJ2-7; d_call: TRBD1
cdr3_aa: CASSRQGETEAFF; cdr3_nt: TGTGCCAGCAGCCGACAGGGGGAAACTGAAGCTTTCTTT; v_call: TRBV7-2; clone_size: .; j_call: TRBJ1-1; d_call: TRBD1
cdr3_aa: CASSLYREGNQPQHF; cdr3_nt: TGCGCCAGCAGCTTGTACAGGGAAGGCAATCAGCCCCAGCATTTT; v_call: TRBV5-1; clone_size: few; j_call: TRBJ1-5; d_call: .
cdr3_aa: CASSLAEGLTDTQYF; cdr3_nt: TGCGCCAGCAGCTTGGCCGAGGGCCTCACAGATACGCAGTATTTT; v_call: TRBV5-1; clone_size: .; j_call: TRBJ2-3; d_call: .
cdr3_aa: CASSFYETQYF; cdr3_nt: TGTGCCAGCAGCTTTTACGAGACCCAGTACTTC; v_call: TRBV5-6; clone_size: .; j_call: TRBJ2-5; d_call: .
cdr3_aa: CASKEGGERPQHF; cdr3_nt: TGTGCCAGCAAGGAAGGGGGCGAGAGGCCTCAGCATTTT; v_call: TRBV6-5; clone_size: .; j_call: TRBJ1-5; d_call: TRBD1
cdr3_aa: CASSSPARGNTQYF; cdr3_nt: TGTGCCAGCAGTTCTCCCGCGAGGGGGAATACGCAGTATTTT; v_call: TRBV6-5; clone_size: .; j_call: TRBJ2-3; d_call: .
cdr3_aa: CASSPNTGELFF; cdr3_nt: TGTGCCAGCAGCCCCAACACCGGGGAGCTGTTTTTT; v_call: TRBV16; clone_size: .; j_call: TRBJ2-2; d_call: .
cdr3_aa: CASSQFTGGYQETQYF; cdr3_nt: TGTGCCAGCAGCCAATTCACAGGGGGCTACCAAGAGACCCAGTACTTC; v_call: TRBV14; clone_size: .; j_call: TRBJ2-5; d_call: TRBD1
cdr3_aa: CASTPSRGNTEAFF; cdr3_nt: TGTGCCAGCACCCCTTCAAGGGGGAACACTGAAGCTTTCTTT; v_call: TRBV7-2; clone_size: .; j_call: TRBJ1-1; d_call: .
cdr3_aa: CASSVFTANYGYTF; cdr3_nt: TGTGCCAGCAGCGTATTTACAGCCAACTATGGCTACACCTTC; v_call: TRBV9; clone_size: .; j_call: TRBJ1-2; d_call: .
cdr3_aa: CAWSVAGGPQETQYF; cdr3_nt: TGTGCCTGGAGTGTAGCGGGAGGGCCCCAAGAGACCCAGTACTTC; v_call: TRBV30; clone_size: .; j_call: TRBJ2-5; d_call: TRBD2
cdr3_aa: CASSYSRGGGYTF; cdr3_nt: TGTGCTAGCAGTTACTCCAGGGGAGGTGGCTACACCTTC; v_call: TRBV6-5; clone_size: .; j_call: TRBJ1-2; d_call: .
cdr3_aa: CASSPPRSTEAFF; cdr3_nt: TGTGCCAGCAGTCCACCCAGGAGTACTGAAGCTTTCTTT; v_call: TRBV28; clone_size: .; j_call: TRBJ1-1; d_call: .
cdr3_aa: CAISRASYNSPLHF; cdr3_nt: TGTGCCATCAGCAGGGCATCGTATAATTCACCCCTCCACTTT; v_call: TRBV10-3; clone_size: .; j_call: TRBJ1-6; d_call: .
cdr3_aa: CASSVAGTNTGELFF; cdr3_nt: TGTGCCAGCAGCGTAGCAGGCACGAACACCGGGGAGCTGTTTTTT; v_call: TRBV9; clone_size: .; j_call: TRBJ2-2; d_call: .
cdr3_aa: CASSRLSGGGTDTQYF; cdr3_nt: TGCGCCAGCAGCCGCCTCTCGGGGGGAGGGACAGATACGCAGTATTTT; v_call: TRBV5-1; clone_size: .; j_call: TRBJ2-3; d_call: TRBD2
cdr3_aa: CASSLGAGGYNEQFF; cdr3_nt: TGTGCCAGCAGCTTGGGGGCGGGAGGGTACAATGAGCAGTTCTTC; v_call: TRBV5-4; clone_size: .; j_call: TRBJ2-1; d_call: TRBD2
cdr3_aa: CASSPTWGETQYF; cdr3_nt: TGTGCCAGCAGCCCTACTTGGGGGGAGACCCAGTACTTC; v_call: TRBV6-4; clone_size: .; j_call: TRBJ2-5; d_call: .
cdr3_aa: CASSPNGGSSYNEQFF; cdr3_nt: TGTGCCAGCTCACCAAATGGAGGAAGTTCCTACAATGAGCAGTTCTTC; v_call: TRBV18; clone_size: .; j_call: TRBJ2-1; d_call: .
cdr3_aa: CAWSSQGAEAFF; cdr3_nt: TGTGCCTGGAGTAGCCAGGGCGCTGAAGCTTTCTTT; v_call: TRBV30; clone_size: .; j_call: TRBJ1-1; d_call: .
cdr3_aa: CASSSRDRVSEKLFF; cdr3_nt: TGTGCCAGCAGTTCCCGGGACAGGGTATCTGAAAAACTGTTTTTT; v_call: TRBV27; clone_size: .; j_call: TRBJ1-4; d_call: TRBD1
cdr3_aa: CASSQEWSGYTF; cdr3_nt: TGTGCCAGCAGCCAAGAGTGGTCCGGCTACACCTTC; v_call: TRBV3-1/TRBV3-2; clone_size: .; j_call: TRBJ1-2; d_call: .
cdr3_aa: CSVEAGRGEQYF; cdr3_nt: TGCAGCGTTGAAGCGGGGAGGGGCGAGCAGTACTTC; v_call: TRBV29-1; clone_size: .; j_call: TRBJ2-7; d_call: TRBD2
cdr3_aa: CASSRGSGANVLTF; cdr3_nt: TGTGCCAGCAGTCGGGGATCTGGGGCCAACGTCCTGACTTTC; v_call: TRBV6-2/TRBV6-3; clone_size: .; j_call: TRBJ2-6; d_call: .
cdr3_aa: CASSDIGQGAYEQYF; cdr3_nt: TGTGCCAGCAGTGATATAGGACAGGGCGCCTACGAGCAGTACTTC; v_call: TRBV6-1; clone_size: .; j_call: TRBJ2-7; d_call: TRBD1
cdr3_aa: CASSLGSGAYEQYF; cdr3_nt: TGTGCCAGCAGCTTAGGCTCAGGGGCCTACGAGCAGTACTTC; v_call: TRBV7-2; clone_size: .; j_call: TRBJ2-7; d_call: .
cdr3_aa: CASSKWSQGHYEQYF; cdr3_nt: TGTGCCAGCAGCAAATGGTCACAGGGACACTACGAACAGTACTTC; v_call: TRBV21-1; clone_size: .; j_call: TRBJ2-7; d_call: .
cdr3_aa: CASSPPEHYGYTF; cdr3_nt: TGTGCCAGCAGTCCCCCTGAACACTATGGCTACACCTTC; v_call: TRBV5-6; clone_size: .; j_call: TRBJ1-2; d_call: .
cdr3_aa: CATSRAGTVQWTQPQHF; cdr3_nt: TGTGCCACCAGCAGAGCGGGGACAGTGCAGTGGACTCAGCCCCAGCATTTT; v_call: TRBV15; clone_size: .; j_call: TRBJ1-5; d_call: TRBD1
cdr3_aa: CASSYSGTGQQFF; cdr3_nt: TGTGCCAGTAGTTACTCAGGGACAGGTCAGCAGTTCTTC; v_call: TRBV6-5; clone_size: .; j_call: TRBJ2-1; d_call: TRBD1